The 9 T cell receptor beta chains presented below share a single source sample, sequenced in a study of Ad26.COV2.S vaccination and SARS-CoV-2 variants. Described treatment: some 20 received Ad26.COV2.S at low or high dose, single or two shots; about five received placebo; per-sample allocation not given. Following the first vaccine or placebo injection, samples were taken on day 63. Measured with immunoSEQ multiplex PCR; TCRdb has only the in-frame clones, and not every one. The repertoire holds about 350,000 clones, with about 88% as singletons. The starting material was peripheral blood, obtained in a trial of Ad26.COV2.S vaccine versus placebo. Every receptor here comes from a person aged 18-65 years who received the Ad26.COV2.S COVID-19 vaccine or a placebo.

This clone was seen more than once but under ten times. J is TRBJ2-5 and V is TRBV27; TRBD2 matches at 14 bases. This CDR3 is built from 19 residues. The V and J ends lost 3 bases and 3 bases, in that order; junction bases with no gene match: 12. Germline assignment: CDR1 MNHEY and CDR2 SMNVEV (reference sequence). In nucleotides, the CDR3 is TGTGCCAGCAGTTTTTCCCCCCCGGGACTAGCGGGAGAGAAAGAGACCCAGTACTTC. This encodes CASSFSPPGLAGEKETQYF.

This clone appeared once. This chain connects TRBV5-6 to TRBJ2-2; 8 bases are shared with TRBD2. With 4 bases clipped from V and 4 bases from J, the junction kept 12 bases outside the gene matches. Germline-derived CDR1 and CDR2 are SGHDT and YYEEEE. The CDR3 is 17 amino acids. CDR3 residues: CASSPGAGGVGTGELFF. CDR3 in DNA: TGTGCCAGCAGCCCAGGCGCGGGAGGCGTAGGCACCGGGGAGCTGTTTTTT.

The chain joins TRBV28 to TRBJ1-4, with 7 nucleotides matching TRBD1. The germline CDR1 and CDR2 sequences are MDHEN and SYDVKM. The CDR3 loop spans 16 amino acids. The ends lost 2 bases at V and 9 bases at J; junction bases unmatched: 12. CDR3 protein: CASSLGTGVVRKKLFF. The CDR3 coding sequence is TGTGCCAGCAGTTTAGGAACAGGGGTAGTTAGGAAAAAACTGTTTTTT.

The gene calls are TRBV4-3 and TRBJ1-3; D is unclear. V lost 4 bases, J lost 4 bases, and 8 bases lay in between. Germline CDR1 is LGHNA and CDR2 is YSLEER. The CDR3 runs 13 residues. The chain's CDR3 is CASSPETGNTIYF. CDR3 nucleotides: TGCGCCAGCAGCCCAGAGACGGGAAACACCATATATTTT.

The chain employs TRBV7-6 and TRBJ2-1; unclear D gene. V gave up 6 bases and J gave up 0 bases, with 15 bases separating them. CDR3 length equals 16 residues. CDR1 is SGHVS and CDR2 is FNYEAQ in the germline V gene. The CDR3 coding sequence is TGTGCCAGCAGTCAACCCCCCTCCAGCTCCTACAATGAGCAGTTCTTC. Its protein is CASSQPPSSSYNEQFF.

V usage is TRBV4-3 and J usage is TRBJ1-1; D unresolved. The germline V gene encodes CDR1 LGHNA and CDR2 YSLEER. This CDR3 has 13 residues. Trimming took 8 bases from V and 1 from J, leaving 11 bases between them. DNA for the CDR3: TGCGCCAGCGGCCCCCACAAGAACACTGAAGCTTTCTTT. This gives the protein CASGPHKNTEAFF.

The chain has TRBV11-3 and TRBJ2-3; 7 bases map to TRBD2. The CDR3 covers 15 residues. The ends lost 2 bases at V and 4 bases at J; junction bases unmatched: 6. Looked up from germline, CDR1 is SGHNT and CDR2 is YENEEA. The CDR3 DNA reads TGTGCCAGCAGCTTATACGGGGGGAGCGCAGATACGCAGTATTTT. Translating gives CASSLYGGSADTQYF.

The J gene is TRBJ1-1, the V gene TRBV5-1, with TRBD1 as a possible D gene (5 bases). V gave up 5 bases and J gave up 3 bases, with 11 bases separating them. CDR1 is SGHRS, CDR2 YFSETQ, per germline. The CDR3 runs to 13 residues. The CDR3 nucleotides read TGCGCCAGCAGGGGGGACGGATACACTGAAGCTTTCTTT. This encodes CASRGDGYTEAFF.

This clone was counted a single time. CDR3 nucleotide sequence: TGCAGCGTTTGGACAGGGCCTGTCGAAGCTTTCTTT. Its protein product is CSVWTGPVEAFF. The chain combines TRBV29-1 with TRBJ1-1; TRBD1 matches at 8 bases. CDR1 is SQVTM, CDR2 ANQGSEA, per germline. V shed 5 bases, J shed 8 bases, and the junction held 7 bases outside the gene matches. The CDR3 loop spans 12 amino acids.